The 20 T cell receptor beta chains reported below all come from one sample, sequenced in a study of cytomegalovirus exposure and HLA in healthy donors. The data were produced by immunoSEQ multiplex PCR, yet TCRdb's version contains in-frame clones alone and is incomplete. The repertoire holds 100,000 to 150,000 clones, with 85% to 95% as singletons. The specimen sequenced was PBMCs. These TCRs come from a woman under 30 in good health and CMV-seronegative.

The chain is built from TRBV4-1 and TRBJ2-1, with TRBD1 matching 8 bases. CDR3 length: 16 amino acids. CDR1 is MGHRA, CDR2 YSYEKL, per germline. Germline trimming cut 1 base from V and 4 bases from J; bases unmatched to any gene: 6. DNA of the CDR3: TGCGCCAGCAGCCAAGGGGCAGGGGGCTCGTACAATGAGCAGTTCTTC. This sequence encodes CASSQGAGGSYNEQFF.

J is TRBJ2-1 and V is TRBV11-2; TRBD2 matches at 7 bases. The CDR3 is 14 amino acids. Germline CDR1 reads SGHAT; CDR2 reads FQNNGV. The V gene end was trimmed by 5 bases and the J gene end by 2 bases; junction bases not matched to a gene: 3. The CDR3 nucleotides are TGTGCCAGCAGCCCGGCGGGGGCCTACAATGAGCAGTTCTTC. Residues: CASSPAGAYNEQFF.

The genes are TRBV10-3 and TRBJ1-2; tentative D call: TRBD1 (5 bases). The V end was cut by 5 bases, the J end by 2 bases, with 9 bases between. Per the germline V gene, CDR1 is ENHRY and CDR2 is SYGVKD. The CDR3 runs to 13 residues. CDR3 protein: CAISSPGNYGYTF. For the CDR3, the DNA is TGTGCCATCAGTTCCCCAGGGAACTATGGCTACACCTTC.

The chain uses TRBV5-1 and TRBJ1-2, with TRBD1 matching over 10 bases. The J segment lost 7 bases and the V segment lost 4 bases, leaving 10 bases of the junction unmatched. The germline V gene has CDR1 SGHRS and CDR2 YFSETQ. The CDR3 is made up of 15 amino acids. The CDR3 region is CASSPASTGGFGYTF. DNA for the CDR3: TGCGCCAGCAGCCCCGCCTCGACAGGGGGCTTTGGCTACACCTTC.

V usage is TRBV10-3 and J usage is TRBJ1-1; maybe TRBD1 (5 bases). Per the germline V gene, CDR1 is ENHRY and CDR2 is SYGVKD. Trimming removed 7 bases from V and 6 bases from J, with 15 bases in between. CDR3 size: 13 residues. The CDR3, as DNA: TGTGCCATCAAACAGGAGCCCGTCGCTGAAGCTTTCTTT. Protein product: CAIKQEPVAEAFF.

The V gene is TRBV9, the J gene TRBJ2-5; 7 bases agree with TRBD1. The CDR3 length is 15 residues. The germline gives CDR1 SGDLS, CDR2 YYNGEE. Trimming removed 0 bases from V and 5 bases from J; junction bases left unmatched: 7. CDR3 amino acids: CASSVAGGFGETQYF. In DNA form, the CDR3 reads TGTGCCAGCAGCGTAGCAGGGGGTTTCGGTGAGACCCAGTACTTC.

V gene TRBV30 combines with J gene TRBJ2-1; no firm D call. The length of the CDR3 is 16 residues. Trimming left V 2 bases short and J 0 bases short, with 14 bases between. In germline, CDR1 is GTSNPN, CDR2 SVGIG (reference sequence). DNA for the CDR3: TGTGCCTGGAGTCCCGAGCCTTGGAGCTCCTACAATGAGCAGTTCTTC. It specifies CAWSPEPWSSYNEQFF.

The rearrangement joins TRBV11-1 to TRBJ1-1; D possibly corresponds to TRBD1 (6 bases). The CDR3 contains 13 residues. The V end lost 5 bases, the J end lost 3 bases, and 10 bases lay between the germline ends. CDR1 is SGHAT and CDR2 is FQDESV in the germline V gene (reference sequence). The CDR3 DNA is TGTGCCAGCAGCGAAGGGGGAGACACTGAAGCTTTCTTT. Protein: CASSEGGDTEAFF.

As DNA, the CDR3 is TGTGCCAGTAGTATATCAGGACAAGACAATCACTATGGCTACACCTTC. It encodes CASSISGQDNHYGYTF. The rearrangement uses TRBV19 and TRBJ1-2; possible D gene TRBD1, 5 bases. The CDR3 covers 16 residues. V lost 2 bases to trimming and J lost 3 bases, with 16 bases between them. Germline CDR1 reads LNHDA; CDR2 reads SQIVND (reference sequence).

The V and J genes are TRBV2 and TRBJ2-3; D uncertain. V shed 2 bases and J shed 2 bases, with 11 bases lying between them. Germline CDR1 reads SNHLY; CDR2 reads FYNNEI. This CDR3 spans 15 amino acids. CDR3 sequence reads: CASSEPTLSTDTQYF. The CDR3 DNA is TGTGCCAGCAGTGAACCCACTCTTTCCACAGATACGCAGTATTTT.

The CDR3 reads CASSSGQLYTDTQYF. CDR3 nucleotide sequence: TGTGCCAGCAGTTCGGGACAGCTATACACAGATACGCAGTATTTT. The chain links TRBV28 to TRBJ2-3; TRBD1 matches 7 bases. The V gene's germline CDR1 is MDHEN and CDR2 SYDVKM. The trim removed 4 bases at V and 2 bases at J, leaving 6 bases unmatched. The CDR3 length is 15 residues.

The chain has TRBV18 and TRBJ2-4; TRBD2 is a possible D gene (6 bases). The CDR3 spans 15 residues. The V gene lost 3 bases and the J gene lost 5 bases, with 14 bases spanning the gap. Germline V gives CDR1 KGHSH, CDR2 LQKENI. The CDR3 DNA sequence: TGTGCCAGCTCACCCCGAACGGGGAGGCAAAACATTCAGTACTTC. Its protein product is CASSPRTGRQNIQYF.

This chain links TRBV20-1 with TRBJ1-2, with D possibly TRBD1 on 5 matching bases. The V gene lost 6 bases and the J gene lost 2 bases, with 7 bases spanning the gap. Germline CDR1 DFQATT, CDR2 SNEGSKA (reference sequence). The CDR3 contains 11 residues. The CDR3 DNA is TGCAGTGCGGGACTAAACTATGGCTACACCTTC. As protein: CSAGLNYGYTF.

V is TRBV28 and J is TRBJ2-2, with 9 bases aligning to TRBD1. The CDR3 sequence is 17 residues long. In germline, CDR1 is MDHEN, CDR2 SYDVKM. V gave up 2 bases and J gave up 1 base; unmatched junction bases: 5. The CDR3 loop reads CASSLLLGQGNTGELFF. For the CDR3, the DNA is TGTGCCAGCAGTTTACTCCTGGGACAGGGGAACACCGGGGAGCTGTTTTTT. Complete variable domain (other parts from reference TRBV28 and TRBJ2-2): DVKVTQSSRYLVKRTGEKVFLECVQDMDHENMFWYRQDPGLGLRLIYFSYDVKMKEKGDIPEGYSVSREKKERFSLILESASTNQTSMYLCASSLLLGQGNTGELFFGEGSRLTVL.

The rearrangement joins TRBV28 to TRBJ2-7; 8 positions match TRBD1. The CDR3 spans 14 residues. The ends lost 0 bases at V and 6 bases at J; junction bases unmatched: 4. Germline V gene data show CDR1 as MDHEN and CDR2 as SYDVKM. DNA of the CDR3: TGTGCCAGCAGTTTATGGGCAGGGGGCGGCGAGCAGTACTTC. Its translation: CASSLWAGGGEQYF.

The chain carries TRBV7-9 and TRBJ1-1; 8 nucleotides line up with TRBD1. Trimming cost V 2 bases and J 5 bases; bases outside gene matches: 4. CDR1 and CDR2 (germline): SEHNR, FQNEAQ (reference sequence). The CDR3 sequence is 14 residues long. The CDR3 here is CASSLTGGGTEAFF. DNA of the CDR3: TGTGCCAGCAGCTTAACAGGGGGGGGTACTGAAGCTTTCTTT.

V usage is TRBV5-4 and J usage is TRBJ1-2, with 10 positions matching TRBD1. CDR3 length: 14 residues. Losses at the gene ends were 3 bases for V and 6 bases for J; bases not matched to a gene: 5. Germline V lookup: CDR1 SGHNT, CDR2 YYREEE (reference sequence). The CDR3 loop reads CASSSDRGRDGYTF. In DNA form, the CDR3 reads TGTGCCAGCAGCTCTGACAGGGGGCGCGATGGCTACACCTTC.

The chain has TRBV19 and TRBJ1-5, with D possibly matching TRBD1 (5 bases). The CDR3 is 12 residues long. The V and J ends lost 5 bases and 9 bases respectively, with 11 bases between them. Germline V gene lookup returns CDR1 LNHDA and CDR2 SQIVND (reference sequence). DNA for the CDR3: TGTGCCAGTAGTCCTCAGGGCGGGCCCCAGCATTTT. The encoded protein is CASSPQGGPQHF.

The V and J genes are TRBV28 and TRBJ2-5, with a possible D match to TRBD1 (6 bases). CDR1 is MDHEN, CDR2 SYDVKM, per germline. The length of the CDR3 is 15 residues. The ends were cut back, 10 bases at V and 2 bases at J, with 20 bases in the middle. The chain's CDR3 is CATQYATGLQETQYF. The CDR3 DNA follows: TGTGCCACCCAGTACGCGACAGGTCTTCAAGAGACCCAGTACTTC. Filled out from reference TRBV28 and TRBJ2-5, the complete variable domain reads DVKVTQSSRYLVKRTGEKVFLECVQDMDHENMFWYRQDPGLGLRLIYFSYDVKMKEKGDIPEGYSVSREKKERFSLILESASTNQTSMYLCATQYATGLQETQYFGPGTRLLVL.

The chain couples TRBV28 to TRBJ1-5; 11 bases are a match to TRBD1. V shed 6 bases and J 5 bases; nucleotides not matched to a gene: 6. The germline gives CDR1 MDHEN, CDR2 SYDVKM. The length of the CDR3 is 15 residues. In DNA form, the CDR3 reads TGTGCCAGCAGGGACAGGGGGCCGTCTGATCAGCCCCAGCATTTT. It encodes CASRDRGPSDQPQHF. Together with reference TRBV28 and TRBJ1-5, the CDR3 gives the full variable domain: DVKVTQSSRYLVKRTGEKVFLECVQDMDHENMFWYRQDPGLGLRLIYFSYDVKMKEKGDIPEGYSVSREKKERFSLILESASTNQTSMYLCASRDRGPSDQPQHFGDGTRLSIL.